The 15 T cell receptor beta chains below were found in one sample sequenced in a study of cytomegalovirus exposure and HLA in healthy donors. Both 60 Vbeta primers and 13 Jbeta primers went into the PCR. Generated by immunoSEQ multiplex PCR, the TCRdb table keeps only in-frame clones and is missing some. The table includes 200,000 or so clones, 82% detected once. The sequencing sample was made of PBMCs. These TCRs come from a boy younger than 10 in good health and CMV-seronegative.

The J gene is TRBJ1-6, the V gene TRBV2; possibly TRBD1 for D (6 bases). The CDR3 is 13 residues long. The germline CDR1 and CDR2 sequences are SNHLY and FYNNEI. Trimming left V 5 bases short and J 9 bases short, with 11 bases between. The CDR3 coding sequence is TGTGCCAGCAGTCAACAGGGACGTTCACCCCTCCACTTT. Translation: CASSQQGRSPLHF.

Of note for this clone: The junction and the germline gene differ at one end; a read error may be behind it. V and J are TRBV7-7 and TRBJ2-5; TRBD2 agrees at 8 bases. Germline-derived CDR1 and CDR2 are SSHAT and FNYEAQ (reference sequence). This CDR3 comprises 13 residues. CDR3 coding DNA: TGTGCTAGCAGCGGGGGTCGGGGGGAGACCCAGTACTTC. Encoded protein: CASSGGRGETQYF.

Concerning this clone: The junction departs from germline at one end; a sequencing error may be responsible. The chain employs TRBV6-5 and TRBJ1-1; possibly TRBD1 for D (6 bases). Germline loops: CDR1 MNHEY, CDR2 SVGAGI. CDR3 length: 15 amino acids. The CDR3 is CASSSTLRWDTEAFF. For the CDR3, the DNA is TGTGCCAGCAGTTCCACATTAAGGTGGGACACAGAAGCTTTCTTT.

This clone was picked up one time. The chain has TRBV9 and TRBJ2-1, with no clear D. V lost 0 bases to trimming and J lost 7 bases, with 11 bases between them. The CDR3 runs to 14 residues. Germline CDR1 and CDR2: SGDLS and YYNGEE. This CDR3 is CASSVATSRNEQFF. CDR3 nucleotides: TGTGCCAGCAGCGTAGCTACGAGTCGTAATGAGCAGTTCTTC.

Comment on this clone: A junction boundary mismatches the germline segment, possibly from a read error. The chain employs TRBV5-1 and TRBJ1-1; 9 bases agree with TRBD1. Germline CDR1 reads SGHRS; CDR2 reads YFSETQ. The CDR3 contains 14 residues. The CDR3 spells CASSWTGASTGAFF. The DNA for the CDR3 is TGCGCCAGCAGCTGGACAGGGGCGAGCACTGGAGCTTTCTTT.

On this clone: Different DNA sequences within this sample yield the same CDR3. The chain joins TRBV6-1 to TRBJ1-2, with D perhaps matching TRBD1 (5 bases). CDR3 size: 13 residues. The V end lost 6 bases, the J end lost 4 bases, and 12 bases lay between the germline ends. Germline V CDR1 and CDR2: MNHNS, SASEGT. CDR3 region: CASRGTGLYGYTF. CDR3 nucleotides: TGTGCCAGCAGAGGAACAGGCCTCTATGGCTACACCTTC.

This clone was seen only once. This sequence joins TRBV9 and TRBJ2-4, with TRBD2 matching 8 bases. This CDR3 region has 18 residues. V shed 4 bases, J shed 0 bases, and the junction held 12 bases outside the gene matches. From germline, CDR1 is SGDLS and CDR2 YYNGEE. CDR3 in DNA: TGTGCCAGCAGCCGAGGGCGGGGGGCACCTCTAGCCAAAAACATTCAGTACTTC. Its protein is CASSRGRGAPLAKNIQYF.

J is TRBJ2-7 and V is TRBV10-3; 8 nucleotides match TRBD2. V shed 8 bases, J shed 2 bases, and the junction held 11 bases outside the gene matches. The CDR3 covers 15 residues. Germline assignment: CDR1 ENHRY and CDR2 SYGVKD. CDR3 bases: TGTGCCATCTCCCGGGGGGGACTAGGAGCCTACGAGCAGTACTTC. Its translation is CAISRGGLGAYEQYF.

CDR3: CASSLGLAGGLADTQYF. In DNA form, the CDR3 reads TGTGCCAGCAGCCTAGGACTAGCGGGGGGGCTGGCAGATACGCAGTATTTT. The chain uses TRBV7-2 and TRBJ2-3, with 15 bases aligning to TRBD2. Germline CDR1 is SGHTA and CDR2 is FQGNSA. The CDR3 is 17 amino acids. V shed 5 bases, J shed 4 bases, and the junction held 7 bases outside the gene matches.

This sequence joins TRBV2 and TRBJ1-2; the D is unclear. The CDR3 consists of 13 residues. The ends were cut back, 6 bases at V and 5 bases at J, with 13 bases in the middle. Germline V gives CDR1 SNHLY, CDR2 FYNNEI. CDR3 sequence: CASRDTGRYGYTF. The CDR3 DNA is TGTGCCAGCAGGGATACCGGGAGGTATGGCTACACCTTC.

The chain carries TRBV30 and TRBJ2-7, with 7 nucleotides matching TRBD1. Germline loops: CDR1 GTSNPN, CDR2 SVGIG (reference sequence). The CDR3 spans 13 residues. V shed 8 bases and J 0 bases; nucleotides not matched to a gene: 7. The CDR3 coding sequence is TGTGCCAGTTACCGGGACAGCTCCTACGAGCAGTACTTC. Its translation is CASYRDSSYEQYF.

The CDR3 sequence is CASSLGARGKSPHEQYF. CDR3 sequence (DNA): TGTGCCAGCAGCTTAGGTGCCCGGGGGAAATCGCCCCACGAGCAGTACTTC. The chain couples TRBV7-6 to TRBJ2-7, with TRBD2 as a possible D gene (6 bases). The CDR3 has 17 amino acids. Germline CDR1 is SGHVS and CDR2 is FNYEAQ. Trimming removed 1 base at V and 5 bases at J, with 21 bases between.

The genes are TRBV19 and TRBJ2-7, with D possibly matching TRBD1 (6 bases). This CDR3 region has 14 residues. Germline loops: CDR1 LNHDA, CDR2 SQIVND (reference sequence). Trimming left V 4 bases short and J 3 bases short, with 13 bases between. Here the CDR3 DNA reads TGTGCCAGTAGTACGGACAGCCAACGCTACGAGCAGTACTTC. Translation: CASSTDSQRYEQYF.

The CDR3 reads CASSPLGTGENYGYTF. In nucleotides, the CDR3 is TGTGCCAGCTCACCACTGGGGACAGGGGAGAACTATGGCTACACCTTC. This chain joins TRBV18 and TRBJ1-2; 10 nucleotides match TRBD1. Germline assignment: CDR1 KGHSH and CDR2 LQKENI. This CDR3 is built from 16 residues. V was clipped by 1 base and J by 2 bases; unmatched bases: 4.

This clone was counted only a few times. The V gene is TRBV5-6, the J gene TRBJ2-5; D call uncertain. The CDR3 has 13 residues. The V gene's germline CDR1 is SGHDT and CDR2 YYEEEE. With 4 bases removed from V and 3 bases from J, the gap between germline ends came to 10 bases. CDR3 in DNA: TGTGCCAGCAGCCCTCCTATCGAAGAGACCCAGTACTTC. This encodes CASSPPIEETQYF. Combining the CDR3 with reference TRBV5-6 and TRBJ2-5 gives the whole variable domain DAGVTQSPTHLIKTRGQQVTLRCSPKSGHDTVSWYQQALGQGPQFIFQYYEEEERQRGNFPDRFSGHQFPNYSSELNVNALLLGDSALYLCASSPPIEETQYFGPGTRLLVL.